Below are 9 T cell receptor beta chains sequenced from a single sample in a study of cytomegalovirus exposure and HLA in healthy donors. The PCR ran on 60 Vbeta and 13 Jbeta primers. Only in-frame clones appear in the TCRdb table, and some are missing; sequencing was by immunoSEQ multiplex PCR. The repertoire holds about 130,000 clones, with roughly 79% as singletons. The sequenced sample consisted of PBMCs. These receptors were taken from a woman aged 40 to 49 in good health and CMV-seronegative.

This clone has just a few counts. V gene TRBV7-2 combines with J gene TRBJ2-2; D is unresolved. Trimming shortened V by 5 bases and J by 6 bases, and 13 bases separated the two germline ends. The CDR3 covers 14 residues. CDR1 is SGHTA, CDR2 FQGNSA, per germline. The CDR3 protein is CASSRSLEAGELFF. The CDR3 DNA is TGTGCCAGCAGCCGGTCTCTCGAGGCCGGGGAGCTGTTTTTT.

This clone was recorded once. This chain links TRBV10-1 with TRBJ1-1; 8 bases match TRBD1. CDR3 length: 23 amino acids. J lost 0 bases, V lost 6 bases, and 30 bases had no gene match. Germline CDR1 reads WNHNN; CDR2 reads SYGVQD (reference sequence). The CDR3 protein is CASSHNDRDAIPGGAFMNTEAFF. CDR3 nucleotides: TGCGCCAGCAGCCATAACGACAGGGATGCCATCCCAGGGGGCGCTTTTATGAACACTGAAGCTTTCTTT.

The V call is TRBV2, the J call TRBJ2-3; D is perhaps TRBD2 (5 bases). V was clipped by 5 bases and J by 0 bases, with 9 bases between them. The CDR3 sequence is 14 residues long. In germline, CDR1 is SNHLY, CDR2 FYNNEI. CDR3 DNA: TGTGCCAGCAGTAGACGGGATAGCACAGATACGCAGTATTTT. It is translated as CASSRRDSTDTQYF. The whole variable domain, filled in from reference TRBV2 and TRBJ2-3, reads EPEVTQTPSHQVTQMGQEVILRCVPISNHLYFYWYRQILGQKVEFLVSFYNNEISEKSEIFDDQFSVERPDGSNFTLKIRSTKLEDSAMYFCASSRRDSTDTQYFGPGTRLTVL.

This clone appeared a single time. V is TRBV29-1 and J is TRBJ2-5; TRBD2 matches 8 bases. The CDR3 is made up of 13 amino acids. V shed 6 bases, J shed 2 bases, and the junction held 5 bases outside the gene matches. Looked up from germline, CDR1 is SQVTM and CDR2 is ANQGSEA. For the CDR3, the DNA is TGCAGCGTCTCCTCGGGGGGGCAAGAGACCCAGTACTTC. Protein product: CSVSSGGQETQYF.

This clone turned up a few times. The gene calls are TRBV5-1 and TRBJ2-1, with 8 positions matching TRBD2. The CDR3 extends over 14 amino acids. Trimming took 6 bases from V and 7 from J; bases not matched to a gene: 9. The germline V gene encodes CDR1 SGHRS and CDR2 YFSETQ. The CDR3 coding sequence is TGCGCCAGCAAACTGGAGCGGGAGCTGAATGAGCAGTTCTTC. Its translation is CASKLERELNEQFF.

The V call is TRBV5-1, the J call TRBJ2-2; D ambiguous. The CDR3 runs 12 residues. Germline-derived CDR1 and CDR2 are SGHRS and YFSETQ. The V and J ends lost 4 bases and 7 bases respectively, with 8 bases between them. Written as DNA, the CDR3 is TGCGCCAGCAGCCAGTACGACGGGGAGCTGTTTTTT. Translated: CASSQYDGELFF.

The chain links TRBV7-8 to TRBJ2-1, with 13 bases aligning to TRBD2. J gave up 4 bases and V 5 bases, and 5 bases lay outside the gene matches. The length of the CDR3 is 16 residues. Germline lookup yields CDR1 SGHVS and CDR2 FQNEAQ. Here the CDR3 DNA reads TGTGCCAGCAGCCCTACTAGCGGGGGGGTATACAATGAGCAGTTCTTC. This sequence encodes CASSPTSGGVYNEQFF.

The chain's CDR3 is CASIAQGSTHDYEQYF. The CDR3 region has the DNA TGTGCCAGCATAGCACAGGGAAGTACCCACGACTACGAGCAGTACTTC. The V and J genes are TRBV28 and TRBJ2-7, with D maybe TRBD1 (6 bases). Per the germline V gene, CDR1 is MDHEN and CDR2 is SYDVKM. The CDR3 covers 16 residues. V lost 7 bases and J 3 bases, leaving 22 bases between the germline ends.

The chain recombines TRBV29-1 with TRBJ2-5, with 7 bases fitting TRBD1. The CDR3 runs to 12 residues. V was clipped by 8 bases and J by 2 bases; unmatched bases: 5. Germline V gene data show CDR1 as SQVTM and CDR2 as ANQGSEA. The CDR3 DNA reads TGCAGCTCCCGGACAGGACAAGAGACCCAGTACTTC. It specifies CSSRTGQETQYF. The full variable domain, rest sourced from reference TRBV29-1 and TRBJ2-5, is SAVISQKPSRDICQRGTSLTIQCQVDSQVTMMFWYRQQPGQSLTLIATANQGSEATYESGFVIDKFPISRPNLTFSTLTVSNMSPEDSSIYLCSSRTGQETQYFGPGTRLLVL.